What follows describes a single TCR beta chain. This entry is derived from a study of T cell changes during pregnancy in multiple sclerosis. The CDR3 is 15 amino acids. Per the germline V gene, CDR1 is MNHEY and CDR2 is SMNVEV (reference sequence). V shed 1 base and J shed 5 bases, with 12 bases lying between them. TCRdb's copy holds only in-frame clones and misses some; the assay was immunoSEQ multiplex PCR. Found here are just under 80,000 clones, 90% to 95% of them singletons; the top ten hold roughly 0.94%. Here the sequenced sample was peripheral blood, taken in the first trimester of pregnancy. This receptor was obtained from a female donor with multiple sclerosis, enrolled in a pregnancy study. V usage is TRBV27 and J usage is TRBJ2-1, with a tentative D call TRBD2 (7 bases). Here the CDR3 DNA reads TGTGCCAGCAGTTTATTTGGGGGGGCCAACAATGAGCAGTTCTTC. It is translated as CASSLFGGANNEQFF.